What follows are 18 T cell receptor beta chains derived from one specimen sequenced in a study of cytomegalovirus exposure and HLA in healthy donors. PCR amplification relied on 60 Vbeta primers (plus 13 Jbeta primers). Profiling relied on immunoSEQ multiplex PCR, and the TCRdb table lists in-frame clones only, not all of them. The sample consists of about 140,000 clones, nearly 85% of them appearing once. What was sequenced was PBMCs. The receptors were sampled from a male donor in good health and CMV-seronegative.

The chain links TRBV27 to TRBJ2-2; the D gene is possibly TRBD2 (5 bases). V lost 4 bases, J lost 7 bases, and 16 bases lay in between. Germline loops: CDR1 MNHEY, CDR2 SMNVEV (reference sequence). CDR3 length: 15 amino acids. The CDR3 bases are TGTGCCAGCAGTTCCACGGGGAGAAGGGTCGGGGAGCTGTTTTTT. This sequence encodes CASSSTGRRVGELFF.

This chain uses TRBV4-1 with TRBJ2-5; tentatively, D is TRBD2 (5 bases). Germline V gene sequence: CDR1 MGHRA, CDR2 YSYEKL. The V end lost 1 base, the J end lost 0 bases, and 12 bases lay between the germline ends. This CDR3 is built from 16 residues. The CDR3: CASSQVIGSNQETQYF. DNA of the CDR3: TGCGCCAGCAGCCAAGTTATAGGGAGCAACCAAGAGACCCAGTACTTC.

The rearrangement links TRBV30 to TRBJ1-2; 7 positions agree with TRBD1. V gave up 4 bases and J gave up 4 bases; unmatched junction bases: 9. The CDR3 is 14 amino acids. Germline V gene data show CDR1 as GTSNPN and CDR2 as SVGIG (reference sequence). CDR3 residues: CAWTAGGNLYGYTF. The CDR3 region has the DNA TGTGCCTGGACCGCAGGGGGGAACCTCTATGGCTACACCTTC.

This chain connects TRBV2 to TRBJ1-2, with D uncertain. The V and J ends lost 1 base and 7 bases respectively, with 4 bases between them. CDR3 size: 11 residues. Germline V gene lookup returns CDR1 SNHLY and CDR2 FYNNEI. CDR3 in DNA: TGTGCCAGCAGTGAAGGTATTGGCTACACCTTC. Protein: CASSEGIGYTF.

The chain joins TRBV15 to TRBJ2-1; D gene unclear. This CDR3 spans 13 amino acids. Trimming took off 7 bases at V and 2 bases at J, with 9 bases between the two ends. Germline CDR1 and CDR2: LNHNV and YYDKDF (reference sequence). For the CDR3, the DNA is TGTGCCACCAATGCGCGGACCTACAATGAGCAGTTCTTC. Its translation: CATNARTYNEQFF.

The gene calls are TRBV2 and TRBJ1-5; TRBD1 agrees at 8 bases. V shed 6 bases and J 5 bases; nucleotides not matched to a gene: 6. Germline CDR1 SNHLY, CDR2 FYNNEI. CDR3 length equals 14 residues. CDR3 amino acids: CASSPGQGDQPQHF. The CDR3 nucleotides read TGTGCCAGCAGCCCTGGACAGGGAGATCAGCCCCAGCATTTT.

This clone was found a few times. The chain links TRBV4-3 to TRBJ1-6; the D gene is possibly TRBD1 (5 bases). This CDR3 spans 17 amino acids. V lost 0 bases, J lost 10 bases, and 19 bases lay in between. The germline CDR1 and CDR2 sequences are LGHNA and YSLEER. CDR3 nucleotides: TGCGCCAGCAGCCAAGAACCCCCACGGCAGGGAGGGTCACCCCTCCACTTT. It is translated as CASSQEPPRQGGSPLHF.

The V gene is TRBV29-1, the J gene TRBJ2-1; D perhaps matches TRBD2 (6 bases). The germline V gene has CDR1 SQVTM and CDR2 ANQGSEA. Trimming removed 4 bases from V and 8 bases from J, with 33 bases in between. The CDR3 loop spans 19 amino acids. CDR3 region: CSVGTGTSFRRWIWDEQFF. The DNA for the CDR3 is TGCAGCGTTGGTACCGGGACTTCTTTTCGGAGATGGATTTGGGATGAGCAGTTCTTC.

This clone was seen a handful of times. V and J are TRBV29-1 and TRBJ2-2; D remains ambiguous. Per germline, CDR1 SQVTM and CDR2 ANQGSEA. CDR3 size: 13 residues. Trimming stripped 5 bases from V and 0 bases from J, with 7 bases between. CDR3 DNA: TGCAGCGTTCAGTTCTCGAACACCGGGGAGCTGTTTTTT. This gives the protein CSVQFSNTGELFF.

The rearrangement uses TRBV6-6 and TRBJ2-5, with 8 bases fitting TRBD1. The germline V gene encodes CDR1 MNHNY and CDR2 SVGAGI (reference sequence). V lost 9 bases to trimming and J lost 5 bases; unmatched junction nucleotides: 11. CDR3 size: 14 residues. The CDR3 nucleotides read TGTGCCAGTTTGACAGGGGAGTCCGGGGAGACCCAGTACTTC. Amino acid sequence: CASLTGESGETQYF.

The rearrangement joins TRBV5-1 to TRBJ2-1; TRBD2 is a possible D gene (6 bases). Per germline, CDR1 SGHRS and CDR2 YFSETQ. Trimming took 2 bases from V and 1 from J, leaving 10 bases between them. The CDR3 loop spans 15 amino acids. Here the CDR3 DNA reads TGCGCCAGCAGCTTCAGAGCGGGTTCCTACAATGAGCAGTTCTTC. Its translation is CASSFRAGSYNEQFF.

The CDR3 region is CATSGSRESNTGELFF. The CDR3 DNA follows: TGTGCCACCTCCGGTAGCCGGGAATCGAACACCGGGGAGCTGTTTTTT. This chain links TRBV15 with TRBJ2-2; a weak D match, TRBD2 (5 bases). This CDR3 contains 16 residues. Trimming pared 8 bases from V and 0 bases from J, leaving 16 bases between. Germline-derived CDR1 and CDR2 are LNHNV and YYDKDF (reference sequence).

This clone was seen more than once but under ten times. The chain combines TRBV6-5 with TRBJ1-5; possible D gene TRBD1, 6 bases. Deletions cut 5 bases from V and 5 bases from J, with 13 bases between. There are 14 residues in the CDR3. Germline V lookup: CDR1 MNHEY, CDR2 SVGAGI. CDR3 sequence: CASSAQGPYQPQHF. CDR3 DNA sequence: TGTGCCAGCAGTGCACAGGGCCCCTATCAGCCCCAGCATTTT.

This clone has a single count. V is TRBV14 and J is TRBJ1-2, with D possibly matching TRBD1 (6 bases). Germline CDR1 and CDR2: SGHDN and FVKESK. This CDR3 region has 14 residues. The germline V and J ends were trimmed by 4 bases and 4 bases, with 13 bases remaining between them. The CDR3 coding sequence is TGTGCCAGCAGCCCCCTGGACAGCATCTATGGCTACACCTTC. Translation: CASSPLDSIYGYTF.

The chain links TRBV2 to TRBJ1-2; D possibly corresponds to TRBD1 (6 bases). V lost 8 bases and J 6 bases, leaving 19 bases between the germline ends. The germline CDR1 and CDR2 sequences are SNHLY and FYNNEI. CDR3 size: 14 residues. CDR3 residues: CASLRDKGLDGYTF. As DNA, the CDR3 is TGTGCCAGCCTCCGGGACAAAGGTCTGGATGGCTACACCTTC.

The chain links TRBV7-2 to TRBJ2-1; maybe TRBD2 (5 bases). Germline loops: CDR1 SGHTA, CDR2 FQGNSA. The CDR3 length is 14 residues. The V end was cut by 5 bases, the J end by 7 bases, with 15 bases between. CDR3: CASSGGPAANEQFF. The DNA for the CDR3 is TGTGCCAGCAGCGGTGGACCAGCGGCGAATGAGCAGTTCTTC.

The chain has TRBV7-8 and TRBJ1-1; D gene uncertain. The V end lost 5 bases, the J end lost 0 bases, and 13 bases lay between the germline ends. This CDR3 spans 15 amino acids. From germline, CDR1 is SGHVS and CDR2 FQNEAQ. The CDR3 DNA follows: TGTGCCAGCAGCATGCCCCGGGAGATGAACACTGAAGCTTTCTTT. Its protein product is CASSMPREMNTEAFF.

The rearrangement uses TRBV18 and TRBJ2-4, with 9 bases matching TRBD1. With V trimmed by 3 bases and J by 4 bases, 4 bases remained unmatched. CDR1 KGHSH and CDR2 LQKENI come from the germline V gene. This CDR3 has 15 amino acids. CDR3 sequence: CASSPDRGSKNIQYF. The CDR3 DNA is TGTGCCAGCTCACCGGACAGGGGATCTAAAAACATTCAGTACTTC. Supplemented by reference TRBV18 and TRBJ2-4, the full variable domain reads NAGVMQNPRHLVRRRGQEARLRCSPMKGHSHVYWYRQLPEEGLKFMVYLQKENIIDESGMPKERFSAEFPKEGPSILRIQQVVRGDSAAYFCASSPDRGSKNIQYFGAGTRLSVL.